This passage covers 20 T cell receptor beta chains from one sample sequenced in a study of cytomegalovirus exposure and HLA in healthy donors. PCR used 60 Vbeta primers and 13 Jbeta primers. Sequencing used immunoSEQ multiplex PCR; TCRdb keeps in-frame clones, though not all of them. The data show roughly 80,000 clones, approximately 61% seen once. The specimen was PBMCs. These receptors all come from a woman between 45 and 60 years old in good health and CMV-seropositive.

The chain combines TRBV7-9 with TRBJ1-4; possibly TRBD1 for D (5 bases). V gave up 5 bases and J gave up 1 base, with 14 bases separating them. The germline gives CDR1 SEHNR, CDR2 FQNEAQ (reference sequence). The CDR3 is made up of 16 amino acids. The CDR3 DNA sequence: TGTGCCAGCAGCCCACTCGGGCAGGGAACTAATGAAAAACTGTTTTTT. Its translation: CASSPLGQGTNEKLFF.

The CDR3 protein is CASSGGTSAEETQYF. For the CDR3, the DNA is TGCGCCAGCAGCGGGGGGACTAGCGCCGAAGAGACCCAGTACTTC. The chain is built from TRBV5-1 and TRBJ2-5; 10 bases map to TRBD2. The J segment lost 3 bases and the V segment lost 4 bases, leaving 6 bases of the junction unmatched. CDR3 length: 15 residues. Per the germline V gene, CDR1 is SGHRS and CDR2 is YFSETQ.

This clone was seen only a few times. The chain joins TRBV5-1 to TRBJ1-2, with TRBD1 as a possible D gene (5 bases). Germline V gene data show CDR1 as SGHRS and CDR2 as YFSETQ. CDR3 length equals 15 residues. V dropped 1 base and J dropped 0 bases, with 10 bases sitting between them. As DNA, the CDR3 is TGCGCCAGCAGCTTGATGGGGGGGTCTAACTATGGCTACACCTTC. It encodes CASSLMGGSNYGYTF. Filled out from reference TRBV5-1 and TRBJ1-2, the complete variable domain reads KAGVTQTPRYLIKTRGQQVTLSCSPISGHRSVSWYQQTPGQGLQFLFEYFSETQRNKGNFPGRFSGRQFSNSRSEMNVSTLELGDSALYLCASSLMGGSNYGYTFGSGTRLTVV.

The V call is TRBV6-5, the J call TRBJ1-1; TRBD1 matches at 8 bases. There are 14 residues in the CDR3. J lost 4 bases, V lost 8 bases, and 9 bases had no gene match. Germline V CDR1 and CDR2: MNHEY, SVGAGI. The CDR3 is CASGSGGFVTEAFF. CDR3 coding DNA: TGTGCCAGCGGGTCAGGGGGCTTCGTCACTGAAGCTTTCTTT.

This chain joins TRBV28 and TRBJ2-2, with a possible D match to TRBD1 (5 bases). CDR1 is MDHEN, CDR2 SYDVKM, per germline. With 0 bases removed from V and 4 bases from J, the gap between germline ends came to 18 bases. The CDR3 is made up of 18 amino acids. As DNA, the CDR3 is TGTGCCAGCAGTTTATGTTGTTTGACAGTGCGTGGCACCGGGGAGCTGTTTTTT. This gives the protein CASSLCCLTVRGTGELFF.

The V call is TRBV5-4, the J call TRBJ1-5, with D possibly being TRBD1 (5 bases). Germline CDR1 and CDR2: SGHNT and YYREEE (reference sequence). The CDR3 contains 14 residues. Trimming took 2 bases from V and 3 from J, leaving 9 bases between them. CDR3 residues: CASSFAGNNQPQHF. CDR3 coding DNA: TGTGCCAGCAGCTTTGCAGGGAACAATCAGCCCCAGCATTTT.

A few counts support this clone. The rearrangement links TRBV2 to TRBJ2-5; perhaps TRBD1 as D (7 bases). The CDR3 contains 15 residues. V lost 9 bases and J lost 8, with 25 bases in between. Germline V lookup: CDR1 SNHLY, CDR2 FYNNEI. The CDR3 bases are TGTGCCAGAAAATTGGGCGGGACAGCAGCTGGAACCCAGTACTTC. It is translated as CARKLGGTAAGTQYF.

The V and J genes are TRBV5-1 and TRBJ1-5; 11 bases align to TRBD1. Losses at the gene ends were 5 bases for V and 6 bases for J; bases not matched to a gene: 7. CDR1 is SGHRS, CDR2 YFSETQ, per germline. The CDR3 totals 15 residues. CDR3 in DNA: TGCGCCAGCAGTCGGACAGGGGGCGGGAGTCAGCCCCAGCATTTT. This gives the protein CASSRTGGGSQPQHF.

The rearrangement uses TRBV7-3 and TRBJ2-1, with D possibly matching TRBD1 (5 bases). The V end was cut by 0 bases, the J end by 6 bases, with 9 bases between. This CDR3 has 14 amino acids. Germline loops: CDR1 SGHTA, CDR2 FQGTGA. The chain's CDR3 is CASSLTAGLNEQFF. In DNA form, the CDR3 reads TGTGCCAGCAGCTTAACGGCAGGGCTCAATGAGCAGTTCTTC.

This chain connects TRBV7-3 to TRBJ2-2; D ambiguous. The V gene lost 0 bases and the J gene lost 6 bases, with 5 bases spanning the gap. Germline CDR1 and CDR2: SGHTA and FQGTGA. The CDR3 is 13 amino acids. CDR3 DNA: TGTGCCAGCAGCTTAACGAGTCCCGGGGAGCTGTTTTTT. This codes for CASSLTSPGELFF.

V gene TRBV2 combines with J gene TRBJ2-5; D may be TRBD1 (8 bases). Gene TRBJ2-7 matches the end of the DNA better, so the J call may be wrong. The CDR3 spans 15 residues. The germline gives CDR1 SNHLY, CDR2 FYNNEI. In nucleotides, the CDR3 is TGTGCCAGCAGTGAAGACAGGGGGGGATACTACGAGCAGTACTTC. Its translation is CASSEDRGGYYEQYF.

The CDR3 bases are TGCGCCAGCAGCCAAGATCACAGCGAGGGAGAGACCCAGTACTTC. It is translated as CASSQDHSEGETQYF. The chain employs TRBV4-1 and TRBJ2-5, with D possibly TRBD2 on 5 matching bases. This CDR3 comprises 15 residues. V was cut by 0 bases and J by 4 bases, with 12 bases left in between. CDR1 and CDR2 (germline): MGHRA, YSYEKL.

V usage is TRBV9 and J usage is TRBJ1-1; 7 bases are shared with TRBD1. CDR3 length: 12 amino acids. The germline V gene encodes CDR1 SGDLS and CDR2 YYNGEE. V was pared by 3 bases and J by 6 bases, with 2 bases of the junction left unmatched. CDR3 amino acids: CASSAQGAEAFF. CDR3 coding DNA: TGTGCCAGCAGCGCCCAGGGGGCTGAAGCTTTCTTT.

This clone occurred a few times. The chain links TRBV19 to TRBJ1-1, with D unresolved. The V gene's germline CDR1 is LNHDA and CDR2 SQIVND (reference sequence). This CDR3 contains 13 residues. Trimming stripped 2 bases from V and 1 base from J, with 5 bases between. In DNA form, the CDR3 reads TGTGCCAGTAGTATATGGAGGAACACTGAAGCTTTCTTT. Its translation: CASSIWRNTEAFF.

V gene TRBV5-1 combines with J gene TRBJ2-4, with a weak D call TRBD2 (7 bases). The CDR3 totals 14 residues. Germline V gives CDR1 SGHRS, CDR2 YFSETQ. Deletions cut 4 bases from V and 7 bases from J, with 15 bases between. CDR3 protein: CASSPGGASNIQYF. DNA of the CDR3: TGCGCCAGCAGCCCTGGGGGGGCGAGTAACATTCAGTACTTC.

A few counts support this clone. This chain uses TRBV10-1 with TRBJ2-1; TRBD2 matches at 7 bases. CDR3 length: 14 residues. CDR1 and CDR2 from the germline V gene are WNHNN and SYGVQD (reference sequence). The V segment lost 8 bases and the J segment 5 bases; nucleotides outside the gene matches: 9. The CDR3 sequence: CASLTGTNNNEQFF. The CDR3 coding sequence is TGCGCCAGCCTTACCGGGACTAACAACAATGAGCAGTTCTTC.

The V and J genes are TRBV5-5 and TRBJ1-6, with 10 nucleotides matching TRBD1. The V segment lost 4 bases and the J segment 7 bases; nucleotides outside the gene matches: 2. Germline loops: CDR1 SGHKS, CDR2 YYEKEE (reference sequence). This CDR3 has 14 residues. The DNA for the CDR3 is TGTGCCAGCAGCGTGGGACAGGGGAATTCACCCCTCCACTTT. It is translated as CASSVGQGNSPLHF.

The J gene is TRBJ1-2, the V gene TRBV10-3; D not certain. The CDR3 consists of 15 residues. CDR1 is ENHRY and CDR2 is SYGVKD in the germline V gene. Trimming removed 0 bases from V and 4 bases from J, with 12 bases in between. CDR3 loop: CAISESSGSLYGYTF. The CDR3 DNA reads TGTGCCATCAGTGAGTCATCCGGGAGTCTCTATGGCTACACCTTC.

The chain links TRBV19 to TRBJ2-5, with 11 bases fitting TRBD2. CDR1 LNHDA and CDR2 SQIVND come from the germline V gene (reference sequence). This CDR3 spans 17 amino acids. The trim removed 4 bases at V and 5 bases at J, leaving 12 bases unmatched. The chain's CDR3 is CASSTTSGGRSRETQYF. In DNA, the CDR3 is TGTGCCAGTAGTACAACTAGCGGGGGCCGGAGTCGGGAGACCCAGTACTTC.

The chain combines TRBV6-1 with TRBJ1-2; perhaps TRBD1 as D (6 bases). Between the trimmed V and J ends, which lost 2 bases and 6 bases, there was a span of 13 bases. This CDR3 region has 14 residues. Germline CDR1 is MNHNS and CDR2 is SASEGT. The CDR3 loop is CASSELARGDGYTF. The CDR3 region has the DNA TGTGCCAGCAGTGAATTAGCCAGGGGCGATGGCTACACCTTC.